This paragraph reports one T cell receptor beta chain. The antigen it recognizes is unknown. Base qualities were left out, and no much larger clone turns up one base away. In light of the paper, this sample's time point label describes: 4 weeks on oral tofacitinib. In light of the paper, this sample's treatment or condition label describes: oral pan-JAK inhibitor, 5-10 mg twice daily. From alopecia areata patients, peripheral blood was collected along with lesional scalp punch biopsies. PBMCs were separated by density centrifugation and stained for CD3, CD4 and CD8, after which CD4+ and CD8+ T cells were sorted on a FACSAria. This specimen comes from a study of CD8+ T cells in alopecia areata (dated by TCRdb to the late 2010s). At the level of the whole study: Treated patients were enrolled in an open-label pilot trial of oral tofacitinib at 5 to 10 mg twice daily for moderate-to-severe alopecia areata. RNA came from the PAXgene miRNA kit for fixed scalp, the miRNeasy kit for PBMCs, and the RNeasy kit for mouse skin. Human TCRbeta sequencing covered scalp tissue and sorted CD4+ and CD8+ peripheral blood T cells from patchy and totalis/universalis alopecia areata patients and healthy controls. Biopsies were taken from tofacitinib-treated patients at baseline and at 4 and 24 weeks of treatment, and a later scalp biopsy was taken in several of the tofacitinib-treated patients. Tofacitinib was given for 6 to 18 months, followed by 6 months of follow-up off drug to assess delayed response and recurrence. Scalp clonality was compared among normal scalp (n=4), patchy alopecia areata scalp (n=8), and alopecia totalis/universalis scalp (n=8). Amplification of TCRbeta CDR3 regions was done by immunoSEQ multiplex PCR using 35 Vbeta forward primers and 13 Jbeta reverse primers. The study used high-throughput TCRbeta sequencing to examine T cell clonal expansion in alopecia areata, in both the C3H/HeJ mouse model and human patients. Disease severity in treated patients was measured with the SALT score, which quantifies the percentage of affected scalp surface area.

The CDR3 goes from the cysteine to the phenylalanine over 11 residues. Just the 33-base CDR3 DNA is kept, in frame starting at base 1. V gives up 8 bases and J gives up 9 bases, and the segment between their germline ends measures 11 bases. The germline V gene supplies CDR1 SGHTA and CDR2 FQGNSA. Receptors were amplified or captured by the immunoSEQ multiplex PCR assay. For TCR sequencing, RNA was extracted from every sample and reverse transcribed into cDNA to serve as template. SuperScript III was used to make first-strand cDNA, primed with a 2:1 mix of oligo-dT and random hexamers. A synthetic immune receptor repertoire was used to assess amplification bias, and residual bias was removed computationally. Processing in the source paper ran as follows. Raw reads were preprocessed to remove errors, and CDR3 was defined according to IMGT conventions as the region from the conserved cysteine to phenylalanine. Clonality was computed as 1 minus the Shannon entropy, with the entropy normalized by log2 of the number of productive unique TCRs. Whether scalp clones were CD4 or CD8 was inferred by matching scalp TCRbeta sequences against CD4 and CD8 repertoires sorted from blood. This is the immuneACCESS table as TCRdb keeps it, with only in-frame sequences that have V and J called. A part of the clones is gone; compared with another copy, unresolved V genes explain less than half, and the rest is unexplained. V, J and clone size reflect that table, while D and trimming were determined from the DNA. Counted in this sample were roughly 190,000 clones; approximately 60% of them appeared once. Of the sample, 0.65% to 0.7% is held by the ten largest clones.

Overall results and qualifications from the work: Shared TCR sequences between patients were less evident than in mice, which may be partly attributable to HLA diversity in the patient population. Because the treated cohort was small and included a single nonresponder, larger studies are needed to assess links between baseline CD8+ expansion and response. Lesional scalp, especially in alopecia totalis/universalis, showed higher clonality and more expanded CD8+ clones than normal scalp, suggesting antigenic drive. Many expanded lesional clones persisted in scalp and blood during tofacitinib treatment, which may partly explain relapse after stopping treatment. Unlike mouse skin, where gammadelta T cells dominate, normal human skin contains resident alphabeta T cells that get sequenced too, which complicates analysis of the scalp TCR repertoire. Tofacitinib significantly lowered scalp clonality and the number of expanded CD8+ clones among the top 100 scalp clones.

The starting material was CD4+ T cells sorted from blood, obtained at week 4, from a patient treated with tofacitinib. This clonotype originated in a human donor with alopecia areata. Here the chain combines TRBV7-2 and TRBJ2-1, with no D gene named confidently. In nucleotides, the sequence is TGTGCCAGCTCCTCGGTCGGTGAGCAGTTCTTC. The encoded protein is CASSSVGEQFF.